This T cell receptor (beta chain) was recorded in a study of blood T cell repertoires in COVID-19. Study-wide background: The origin of the acute and convalescent COVID-19 samples was the United States, Italy and Spain. PBMCs, B-cell-depleted T cells, or T cells provided the cDNA or gDNA that made up the material.

Methods used by the authors: Reference gene primer amplification gave nucleated cell count estimates. Libraries were prepared by immunoSEQ multiplex PCR; TCRdb keeps only in-frame clonotypes and omits some of them. Clone size and V and J calls were adopted from that table, with D and trimming inferred from the DNA. Of roughly 140,000 clones listed, approximately 86% are singletons. V was clipped by 2 bases and J by 2 bases; unmatched bases: 12. CDR1 is SEHNR and CDR2 is FQNEAQ in the germline V gene (reference sequence). The CDR3 totals 18 residues. This clone has just one count. This TCR was recovered from a woman in her thirties or forties who had recovered from COVID-19. The specimen sequenced was PBMCs or T cells enriched from blood (not recorded which). This chain uses TRBV7-9 with TRBJ2-3; 8 positions agree with TRBD2. The CDR3 here is CASSLISIAGSTTDTQYF. CDR3 coding DNA: TGTGCCAGCAGCTTAATCTCGATAGCGGGGTCTACCACAGATACGCAGTATTTT.